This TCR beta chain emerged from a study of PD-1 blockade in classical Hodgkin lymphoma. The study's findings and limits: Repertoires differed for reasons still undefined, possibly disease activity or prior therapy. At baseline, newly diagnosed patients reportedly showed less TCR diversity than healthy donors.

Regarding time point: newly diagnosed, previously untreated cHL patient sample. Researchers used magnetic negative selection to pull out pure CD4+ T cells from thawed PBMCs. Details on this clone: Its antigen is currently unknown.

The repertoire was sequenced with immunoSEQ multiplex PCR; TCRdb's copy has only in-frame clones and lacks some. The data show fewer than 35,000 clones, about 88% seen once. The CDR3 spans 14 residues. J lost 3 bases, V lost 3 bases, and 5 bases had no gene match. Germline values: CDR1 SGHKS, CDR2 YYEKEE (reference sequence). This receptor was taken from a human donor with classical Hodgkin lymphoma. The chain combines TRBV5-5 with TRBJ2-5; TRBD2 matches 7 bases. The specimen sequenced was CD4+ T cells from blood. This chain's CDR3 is CASSWEGRKETQYF. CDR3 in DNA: TGTGCCAGCAGCTGGGAGGGACGGAAAGAGACCCAGTACTTC.